One and the same sample provided the 8 T cell receptor beta chains below, sequenced in a study (dated by TCRdb to the mid-2010s). CD4+CD25+CD127-/low cells were isolated as Tregs. Library preparation employed 5' RACE. Sequencing instrument: Illumina MiSeq. Using fastp trimming at Q25 and MiXCR clonotype assembly, TCRdb reanalyzed the public sequencing data and kept in-frame beta chains. One record per CDR3 amino acid sequence lists the most common genes and DNA. The sample contains 50,000 to 60,000 distinct CDR3 sequences, 20% of them found a single time. The top ten clonotypes cover about 2.9% of the sample. Material for sequencing was tumor-infiltrating Tregs sorted from the breast tumor. The receptor source for this set is a female donor with breast cancer.

This clonotype occurred a few times. The genes are TRBV20-1 and TRBJ1-2, with D tentatively TRBD1 (6 bases). CDR1 is DFQATT and CDR2 is SNEGSKA in the germline V gene (reference sequence). This CDR3 is 13 amino acids long. V was trimmed by 6 bases and J by 5 bases, leaving 16 bases between them. The CDR3 reads CSAKKFQGYGYTF. CDR3 nucleotides: TGCAGTGCCAAAAAATTCCAGGGGTATGGCTACACCTTC.

The J gene is TRBJ1-5, the V gene TRBV2; no definite D call. Germline V gene data show CDR1 as SNHLY and CDR2 as FYNNEI. V gave up 3 bases and J gave up 0 bases, with 6 bases separating them. This CDR3 has 14 residues. As DNA, the CDR3 is TGTGCCAGCAGTGATAGCTATAGCAATCAGCCCCAGCATTTT. Translation: CASSDSYSNQPQHF.

This clonotype was counted ten times or more. This chain uses TRBV4-1 with TRBJ1-4; D is unresolved. The germline V gene has CDR1 MGHRA and CDR2 YSYEKL. This CDR3 has 13 residues. With 1 base removed from V and 10 bases from J, the gap between germline ends came to 10 bases. CDR3 protein: CASSQVEGGKLFF. The CDR3 DNA sequence: TGCGCCAGCAGCCAAGTGGAAGGAGGAAAACTGTTTTTT.

This clonotype has only a few counts. The chain uses TRBV5-1 and TRBJ2-5; no firm D call. The CDR3 consists of 17 residues. V lost 2 bases and J lost 4, with 21 bases in between. In germline, CDR1 is SGHRS, CDR2 YFSETQ. CDR3 bases: TGCGCCAGCAGCTTTGGTGGGTCATCTCAAGTGGCAGAGACCCAGTACTTC. It specifies CASSFGGSSQVAETQYF. The entire variable domain, with the rest obtained from reference TRBV5-1 and TRBJ2-5, is as follows: KAGVTQTPRYLIKTRGQQVTLSCSPISGHRSVSWYQQTPGQGLQFLFEYFSETQRNKGNFPGRFSGRQFSNSRSEMNVSTLELGDSALYLCASSFGGSSQVAETQYFGPGTRLLVL.

This clonotype was detected many times. V gene TRBV6-2 or TRBV6-3 combines with J gene TRBJ2-7; D may be TRBD2 (5 bases). This CDR3 is built from 12 residues. Per the germline V gene, CDR1 is MNHEY and CDR2 is SVGEGT. Trimming pared 6 bases from V and 0 bases from J, leaving 6 bases between. The CDR3 region has the DNA TGTGCCAGCAGCGGGATCTCCTACGAGCAGTACTTC. This gives the protein CASSGISYEQYF.

The J gene is TRBJ2-5, the V gene TRBV25-1; D possibly uses TRBD1 or TRBD2 (5 bases each). The germline V and J ends were trimmed by 1 base and 4 bases, with 16 bases remaining between them. Per the germline V gene, CDR1 is MGHDK and CDR2 is SYGVNS. This CDR3 region has 16 residues. The CDR3 protein is CASSESEQGDLETQYF. The CDR3 DNA reads as TGTGCCAGCAGTGAATCGGAGCAGGGAGACTTAGAGACCCAGTACTTC.

The J gene is TRBJ2-3, the V gene TRBV4-2; no clear D. V lost 1 base and J 0 bases, leaving 8 bases between the germline ends. Looked up from germline, CDR1 is LGHNA and CDR2 is YNFKEQ. This CDR3 has 15 amino acids. CDR3 sequence reads: CASSQARKSTDTQYF. The CDR3, as DNA: TGTGCCAGCAGCCAAGCCCGAAAAAGCACAGATACGCAGTATTTT.

A few counts support this clonotype. The chain combines TRBV5-1 with TRBJ1-2; 9 bases match TRBD1. Losses at the gene ends were 3 bases for V and 6 bases for J; bases not matched to a gene: 3. The CDR3 totals 13 residues. The germline gives CDR1 SGHRS, CDR2 YFSETQ. CDR3 coding DNA: TGCGCCAGCAGCTCCGACAGGGGGAATGGCTACACCTTC. Translation: CASSSDRGNGYTF.